This T cell receptor (beta chain) was documented in a study of T cell responses to AZD1222 COVID-19 vaccine. In the study overall: Recipients boosted at about 4 weeks or about 12 weeks are pooled. General study results and limits: Baseline testing showed seropositivity in only a handful of AZD1222 recipients. Recipients of two AZD1222 doses showed rising Spike-specific TCR breadth and depth. Regions left unmutated in variants are reportedly the target of nearly half of spike-specific TCRs.

Concerning this clone: Its specificity is unknown.

From germline, CDR1 is LGHDT and CDR2 YNNKEL (reference sequence). V lost 5 bases and J lost 0, with 14 bases in between. The CDR3 totals 16 residues. This table comes from immunoSEQ multiplex PCR, and its TCRdb copy is limited to in-frame clones, with some not included. Of roughly 190,000 clones in the sample, approximately 95% are singletons; the top ten hold about 3.9%. The chain combines TRBV3-1 (or the pseudogene TRBV3-2) with TRBJ2-1, with D perhaps matching TRBD2 (6 bases). This specimen consisted of peripheral blood, obtained on day 0 of AZD1222 vaccination. The sequence came from an adult in good health. The CDR3 reads CASSTQWRDSYNEQFF. The CDR3 bases are TGTGCCAGCAGCACCCAATGGCGGGACTCCTACAATGAGCAGTTCTTC.